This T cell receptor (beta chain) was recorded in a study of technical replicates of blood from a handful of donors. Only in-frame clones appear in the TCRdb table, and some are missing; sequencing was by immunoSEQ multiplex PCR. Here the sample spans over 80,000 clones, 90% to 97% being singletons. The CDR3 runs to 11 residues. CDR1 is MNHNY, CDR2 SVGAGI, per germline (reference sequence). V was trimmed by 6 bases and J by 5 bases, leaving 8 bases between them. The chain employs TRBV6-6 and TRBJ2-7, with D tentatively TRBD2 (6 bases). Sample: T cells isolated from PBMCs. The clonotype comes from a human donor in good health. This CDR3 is CASRRRDEQYF. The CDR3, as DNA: TGTGCCAGCAGGAGGAGGGACGAGCAGTACTTC.